This TCR beta chain came from a study of blood T cell repertoires in COVID-19 (dated by TCRdb to about 2020). Study-level background: Collaborator samples came from the United States, Italy and Spain and covered acute and convalescent phases of COVID-19. The prospective study material was composed of cDNA or gDNA derived from T cells, B-cell-depleted T cells, or PBMCs. Subjects who had been exposed to COVID-19, were actively infected with it, or had recovered from it provided the deeply sampled blood TCRbeta repertoires that made up the dataset. The repertoires were made available in a free public database intended to serve as a resource for research on the immune response to SARS-CoV-2. Samples were obtained from the ongoing ImmuneRACE study (first 160 participants) and from about 1,300 subjects provided by 6 global collaborators. Sample metadata almost always included a de-identified subject ID, COVID-19 status, age in years and sex. HLA class I and class II types, where available, came from metadata supplied by the sample provider rather than from assay-based typing.

V is reduced by 6 bases and J by 2 bases, leaving a spacing of 17 bases between them. CDR1 and CDR2 (SEHNR, FQNEAQ) derive from the germline V gene (reference sequence). From cysteine to phenylalanine, the CDR3 is 16 amino acids long. The only DNA kept is the CDR3, 48 bases in frame from the first base. Results and caveats for the whole study, not just this receptor: The amount of clinical and demographic metadata varied by source and participant and was provided uncurated.

A remark on this clone: Its recognized antigen is unknown. Base-call qualities are not available, and no considerably larger clone is one nucleotide away.

The immunoSEQ Assay, a bias-controlled multiplex PCR, was used to amplify TCRbeta CDR3 regions from genomic DNA. The study's processing was this. Within the assay, amplification of reference gene primers was used to estimate how many nucleated cells each sample contained. Sequence reads were collapsed and filtered to measure the absolute abundance of every unique TCRbeta CDR3 rearrangement. For each sample, productive Simpson clonality was calculated as the square root of Simpson's diversity index over productive rearrangements. TCRdb took over this immuneACCESS table, retaining in-frame rearrangements with V and J assigned. Such tables are incomplete; in checked studies, under half of the missing clones stem from an unresolved V gene, and the remainder is unexplained. The V and J calls and clone size were taken over from that table, and D and trimming were inferred from the DNA. The sample table lists more than 150,000 clones, about 86% of them with a count of one. About 1% of the sample lies in the top ten.

A second Seattle source provided samples from volunteer blood donors who had recovered from COVID-19. Whole blood was collected in K2EDTA tubes by collaborating institutions according to the institutions' own protocols. For TCRbeta analysis, collaborators shipped samples in one of three forms: frozen whole blood, isolated PBMCs, or DNA extracted from either of those sample types. The clonotype comes from a woman under 30 who had recovered from COVID-19. The sequence is built from TRBV7-9 and TRBJ1-3; the D gene is perhaps TRBD1, on 5 matching bases. Sequenced sample: peripheral blood. The base sequence is TGTGCCAGCAGTCAGGCACAGGTCCTGGCTGGAAACACCATATATTTT. It codes for CASSQAQVLAGNTIYF.